Listed below are T cell receptor beta chains from one sample, sequenced in a study of control samples from healthy donors and cancer patients. The protocol was immunoSEQ multiplex PCR, while the TCRdb copy is restricted to in-frame clones and leaves out a portion. The sample gives some 140,000 clones, roughly 94% of which show up once; approximately 6% is in the top ten. The source material was blood. These receptors were taken from a man aged 35-49 years in good health. The conserved cysteine and the conserved F or W are not part of the CDR3 here. The order of the fields is J gene, V gene, CDR3 protein.

J: TRBJ2-4
V: TRBV7-3
CDR3: ASSSQAGQVGENIQY

J: TRBJ2-1
V: TRBV10-3
CDR3: AISDGTGATNSAYNEQF

J: TRBJ1-2
V: TRBV28
CDR3: ASSLRGRLSYGYT

J: TRBJ2-5
V: TRBV7-9
CDR3: ASSWTEPIQETQY

J: TRBJ1-4
V: TRBV7-9
CDR3: ASSLAVPSEKLF

J: TRBJ1-2
V: TRBV2
CDR3: ASARQGGLGYGYT

J: TRBJ2-5
V: TRBV29-1
CDR3: SAGRRQETQY

J: TRBJ2-3
V: TRBV7-9
CDR3: ASSLVVMESTDTQY

J: TRBJ2-3
V: TRBV4-1
CDR3: ASSQAGTPNPSDTQY

J: TRBJ1-1
V: TRBV19
CDR3: ATSSKGTANTEAF

J: TRBJ1-1
V: TRBV3-1/TRBV3-2
CDR3: ASSQKPRRQTEAF

J: TRBJ1-4
V: TRBV28
CDR3: ASGQTATNEKLF

J: TRBJ1-2
V: TRBV7-9
CDR3: ASSSTGSLYGYT

J: TRBJ1-2
V: TRBV13
CDR3: ASSLYKGSYGYT

J: TRBJ2-3
V: TRBV18
CDR3: ASSRTGSTDTQY

J: TRBJ2-5
V: TRBV7-2
CDR3: ASSLDREETQY

J: TRBJ2-7
V: TRBV5-1
CDR3: ASSSGTGVYEQY

J: TRBJ1-2
V: TRBV29-1
CDR3: SYRASDYGYT

J: TRBJ1-2
V: TRBV21-1
CDR3: ASRPRYGYT

J: TRBJ2-1
V: TRBV18
CDR3: ASSPVPNNEQF

J: TRBJ1-2
V: TRBV9
CDR3: ASSPAVSTDGYGYT

J: TRBJ2-1
V: TRBV6-5
CDR3: ASPGAKEDEQF

J: TRBJ1-1
V: TRBV15
CDR3: ATSRALIGGSEAF

J: TRBJ1-6
V: TRBV6-2/TRBV6-3
CDR3: ASSPRGGRYNSPLH

J: TRBJ1-4
V: TRBV7-9
CDR3: ASSQGTHSTTNEKLF

J: TRBJ1-2
V: TRBV14
CDR3: ASSQVSGRGSYGYT

J: TRBJ2-3
V: TRBV10-1
CDR3: ASSEQRSTDTQY

J: TRBJ1-5
V: TRBV30
CDR3: ACSGRNNQPQH

J: TRBJ2-5
V: TRBV3-1/TRBV3-2
CDR3: ASSQASETGGPETQY

J: TRBJ1-5
V: TRBV28
CDR3: ASSLARKRVQH

J: TRBJ1-5
V: TRBV7-9
CDR3: ASSLGTGYGQPQH

J: TRBJ1-2
V: TRBV6-5
CDR3: ASSSGPRNHT

J: TRBJ1-1
V: TRBV9
CDR3: ASSVERGTEAF

J: TRBJ1-1
V: TRBV5-5
CDR3: ASSLMGTTEAF

J: TRBJ1-1
V: TRBV20-1
CDR3: SASPRAEGF

J: TRBJ1-3
V: TRBV7-2
CDR3: ASSLSSLGNTIY

J: TRBJ1-6
V: TRBV7-8
CDR3: ASSSGGSYNSPLH

J: TRBJ2-7
V: TRBV6-6
CDR3: ASSYSTRAAYEQY

J: TRBJ1-1
V: TRBV5-1
CDR3: ASSLVPNTEAF

J: TRBJ2-7
V: TRBV7-2
CDR3: ASSSGVAPYEQY

J: TRBJ2-2
V: TRBV6-5
CDR3: ASSGTPGELF

J: TRBJ1-1
V: TRBV11-2
CDR3: ASSLGVGQARVNTEAF

J: TRBJ2-2
V: TRBV12-3/TRBV12-4
CDR3: ASGRGNTGELF

J: TRBJ1-5
V: TRBV28
CDR3: ASSQDSTDSNQPQH

J: TRBJ2-7
V: TRBV19
CDR3: ASSDTGTSYEQY

J: TRBJ1-2
V: TRBV19
CDR3: ASSIAWGEPLYGYT

J: TRBJ1-2
V: TRBV28
CDR3: ASRAAGANGYT

J: TRBJ1-5
V: TRBV18
CDR3: ASSPSAGNNQPQH